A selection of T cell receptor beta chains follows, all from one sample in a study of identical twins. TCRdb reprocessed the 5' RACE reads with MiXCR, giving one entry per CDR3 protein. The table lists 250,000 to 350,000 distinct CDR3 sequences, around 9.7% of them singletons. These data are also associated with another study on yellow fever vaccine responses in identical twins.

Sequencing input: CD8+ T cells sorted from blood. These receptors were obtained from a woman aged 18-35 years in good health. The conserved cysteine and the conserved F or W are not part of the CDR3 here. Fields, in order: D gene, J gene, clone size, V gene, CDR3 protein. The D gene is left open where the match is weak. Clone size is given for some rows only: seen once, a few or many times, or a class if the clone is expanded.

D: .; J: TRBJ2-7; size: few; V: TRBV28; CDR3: ASSLGQTLREQY
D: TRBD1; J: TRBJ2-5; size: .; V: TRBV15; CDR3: ATSRERWSRGLTETQY
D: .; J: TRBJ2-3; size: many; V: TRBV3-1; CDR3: ASSQDWGDTQY
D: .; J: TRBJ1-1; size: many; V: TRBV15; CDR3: ATSRDPRVFEGTEAF
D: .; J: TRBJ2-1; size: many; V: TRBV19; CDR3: ASSILASSEQF
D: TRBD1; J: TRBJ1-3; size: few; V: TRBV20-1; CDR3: SARGQTGEAGNTIY
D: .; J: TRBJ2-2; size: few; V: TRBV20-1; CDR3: SAKDWQNTGELF
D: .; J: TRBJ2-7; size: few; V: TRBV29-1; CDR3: SVESYSPRGGYEQY
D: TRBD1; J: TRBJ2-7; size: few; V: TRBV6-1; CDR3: ASSTDREAYEQY
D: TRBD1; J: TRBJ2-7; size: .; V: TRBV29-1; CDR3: SVSLRDRLIYEQY
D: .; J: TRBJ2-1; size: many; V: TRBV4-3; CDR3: ASSQKGLYEQF
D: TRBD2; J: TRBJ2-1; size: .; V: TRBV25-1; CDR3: ASSDPSGYNEQF
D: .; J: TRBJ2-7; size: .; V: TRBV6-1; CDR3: ASRITRDGPYEQY
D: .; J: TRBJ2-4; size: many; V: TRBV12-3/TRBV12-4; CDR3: ASSGNEGVLNIQY
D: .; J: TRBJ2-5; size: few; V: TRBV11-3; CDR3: ASSRSDSPLRTQY
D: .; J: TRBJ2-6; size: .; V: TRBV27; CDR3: ASSLLVDSGANVLT
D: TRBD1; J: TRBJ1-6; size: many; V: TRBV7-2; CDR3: ASSFGTGGSPLH
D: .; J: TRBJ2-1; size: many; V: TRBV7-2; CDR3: ASSQWTAYSYNEQF
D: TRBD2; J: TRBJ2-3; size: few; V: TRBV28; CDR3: ASSITTSGGASSTDTQY
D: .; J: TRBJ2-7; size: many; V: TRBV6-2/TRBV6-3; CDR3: ASSYSSGESYEQY
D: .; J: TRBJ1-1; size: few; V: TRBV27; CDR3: ASSLGTYTEAF
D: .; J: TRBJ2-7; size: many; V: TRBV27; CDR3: ASNPSGSFGEQY
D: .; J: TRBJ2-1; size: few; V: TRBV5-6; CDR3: ASSPSSQEGYDEQF
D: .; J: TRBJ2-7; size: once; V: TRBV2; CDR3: ASSVGQTLYEQY
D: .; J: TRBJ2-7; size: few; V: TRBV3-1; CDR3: ASSQPSWSYEQY